Sequencing of this T cell receptor beta chain was carried out in a study of T cells in Graves' hyperthyroidism and ophthalmopathy. The CDR3 is 15 amino acids. Trimming took off 6 bases at V and 1 base at J, with 15 bases between the two ends. CDR1 and CDR2 from the germline V gene are ENHRY and SYGVKD. General study points: Most thyroid clonotypes expanded above 0.001 were also detected in blood.

Amplified TCR beta CDR3 regions came from RNA transcripts. The HTBI primer set served for first-round RT-PCR of the TCR CDR3. TCRdb used MiXCR to reprocess the multiplex PCR reads, holding one entry per CDR3 protein. The sample lists about 760,000 distinct CDR3 sequences; 30% to 40% were seen once. To note about this clonotype: Its specificity is unknown.

J is TRBJ1-1 and V is TRBV10-3; D remains unclear. Input material: blood. This TCR was recovered from a woman in her thirties or forties with Graves' hyperthyroidism. This CDR3 reads CAISLAAEGNTEAFF. The DNA for the CDR3 is TGTGCCATCAGCCTAGCGGCAGAGGGGAACACTGAAGCTTTCTTT.